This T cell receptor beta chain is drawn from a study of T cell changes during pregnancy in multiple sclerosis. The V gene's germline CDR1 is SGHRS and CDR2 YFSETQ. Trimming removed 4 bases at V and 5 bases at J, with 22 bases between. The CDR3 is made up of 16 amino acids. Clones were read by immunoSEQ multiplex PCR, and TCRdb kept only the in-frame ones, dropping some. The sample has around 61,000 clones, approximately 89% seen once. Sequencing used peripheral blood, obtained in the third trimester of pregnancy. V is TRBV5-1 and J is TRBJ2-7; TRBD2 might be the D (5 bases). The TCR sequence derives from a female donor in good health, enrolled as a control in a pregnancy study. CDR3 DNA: TGCGCCAGCAGCCCCATCATCCATCCGGGAATTAACGAGCAGTACTTC. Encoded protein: CASSPIIHPGINEQYF.